The rows below give T cell receptor beta chains drawn from one sample of a study of cytomegalovirus exposure and HLA in healthy donors. Generated by immunoSEQ multiplex PCR, the TCRdb table keeps only in-frame clones and is missing some. The clone table shows roughly 110,000 clones, with the ten largest holding roughly 6.6%. Sequencing input: PBMCs. Receptor source: a middle-aged man in good health and CMV-seropositive. CDR3s include the opening cysteine and the closing phenylalanine or tryptophan. D genes are given only for firm matches.

>TRBJ2-5|TRBD1|TRBV7-9
CASSLPRDRLQETQYF
TGTGCCAGCAGCTTACCCCGGGACAGGCTACAAGAGACCCAGTACTTC
>TRBJ2-7|TRBD2|TRBV6-4
CASSLVAGAVYEQYF
TGTGCCAGCAGTCTGGTAGCGGGAGCAGTCTACGAGCAGTACTTC
>TRBJ2-4|-|TRBV19
CASSKTSSEENIQYF
TGTGCCAGTAGTAAAACCTCGAGCGAGGAAAACATTCAGTACTTC
>TRBJ2-3|-|TRBV6-6
CASSSMVGGLTDTQYF
TGTGCCAGCAGCTCGATGGTGGGAGGCCTCACAGATACGCAGTATTTT
>TRBJ1-4|-|TRBV5-1
CASSYKAGQTNEKLFF
TGCGCCAGCAGCTATAAGGCAGGGCAAACTAATGAAAAACTGTTTTTT
>TRBJ1-1|TRBD1|TRBV6-1
CASSDLDRARMNTEAFF
TGTGCCAGCAGTGACTTAGACAGGGCTAGAATGAACACTGAAGCTTTCTTT
>TRBJ2-3|-|TRBV12-5
CASGLYSQVITQYF
TGTGCTAGTGGTTTGTACTCTCAGGTCATTACGCAGTATTTT
>TRBJ2-7|-|TRBV9
CASSARDLDPGEQYF
TGTGCCAGCAGCGCCCGGGATCTCGATCCGGGCGAGCAGTACTTC
>TRBJ2-3|TRBD2|TRBV10-3
CAISEILGAGDTDTQYF
TGTGCCATCAGTGAGATCTTGGGAGCGGGAGACACAGATACGCAGTATTTT
>TRBJ2-1|TRBD1|TRBV4-3
CASSRRTGSSYNEQFF
TGCGCCAGCAGCCGCCGGACAGGGAGCTCCTACAATGAGCAGTTCTTC
>TRBJ2-2|-|TRBV11-2
CASTARTGGGRTGELFF
TGTGCCAGCACCGCCAGGACCGGAGGAGGGCGAACCGGGGAGCTGTTTTTT
>TRBJ2-1|-|TRBV14
CASSQEAGSPYNEQFF
TGTGCCAGCAGCCAAGAGGCGGGGAGCCCATACAATGAGCAGTTCTTC
>TRBJ1-3|-|TRBV6-5
CASSYDARSGNTIYF
TGTGCCAGCAGTTACGACGCTAGATCAGGAAACACCATATATTTT
>TRBJ1-2|-|TRBV19
CASRDPGESNYGYTF
TGTGCCAGTAGAGATCCGGGAGAGTCTAACTATGGCTACACCTTC
>TRBJ2-1|TRBD1|TRBV6-1
CASDPGTANEQFF
TGTGCCAGCGACCCGGGGACAGCAAATGAGCAGTTCTTC
>TRBJ1-2|-|TRBV19
CASSRLTFRGNNSVGYTF
TGTGCCAGTAGTAGACTAACTTTCAGGGGCAACAATTCCGTCGGCTACACCTTC
>TRBJ2-7|-|TRBV28
CASSLEGVKYF
TGTGCCAGCAGTTTGGAGGGAGTTAAGTACTTC
>TRBJ1-2|-|TRBV29-1
CSVFSGGARRGYTF
TGCAGCGTGTTTAGCGGTGGCGCGAGAAGGGGCTACACCTTC
>TRBJ2-1|-|TRBV9
CASSVAAGKYINEQFF
TGTGCCAGCAGCGTTGCAGCCGGGAAATACATCAATGAGCAGTTCTTC
>TRBJ2-1|-|TRBV18
CASSRQGNEQFF
TGTGCCAGCAGCCGGCAGGGGAATGAGCAGTTCTTC
>TRBJ1-5|TRBD1|TRBV19
CASSIGTGGQPQHF
TGTGCCAGTAGTATAGGGACAGGGGGACAGCCCCAGCATTTT
>TRBJ1-3|TRBD1|TRBV5-1
CASSSDRVSGNAIYF
TGCGCCAGCAGCTCTGACAGGGTATCCGGAAACGCCATATATTTT